This T cell receptor beta chain was recorded in a study of shared clonotypes between healthy human individuals. V was trimmed by 1 base and J by 2 bases, leaving 9 bases between them. CDR3 size: 14 residues. Germline V gene data show CDR1 as SGDLS and CDR2 as YYNGEE. Replicate PCRs for sorted subsets used 200 ng DNA; this equaled 25,000 to 35,000 T cell genomes. Generated by immunoSEQ multiplex PCR, the TCRdb table keeps only in-frame clones and is missing some. The repertoire holds some 2.1 million clones, with roughly 94% as singletons. Details on this clone: Within the sample, other DNA sequences also encode this same CDR3.

Sequencing was done on a sample of naive CD4+ T cells sorted from blood. Subset described: CD45RA+ positively selected. The rearrangement joins TRBV9 to TRBJ2-5; D might be TRBD2 (5 bases). This clonotype originated in a man in his late teens or twenties in good health. This CDR3 is CASSVSGYQETQYF. The CDR3 nucleotides read TGTGCCAGCAGCGTAAGCGGATATCAAGAGACCCAGTACTTC. The entire variable domain, with the rest obtained from reference TRBV9 and TRBJ2-5, is as follows: DSGVTQTPKHLITATGQRVTLRCSPRSGDLSVYWYQQSLDQGLQFLIQYYNGEERAKGNILERFSAQQFPDLHSELNLSSLELGDSALYFCASSVSGYQETQYFGPGTRLLVL.